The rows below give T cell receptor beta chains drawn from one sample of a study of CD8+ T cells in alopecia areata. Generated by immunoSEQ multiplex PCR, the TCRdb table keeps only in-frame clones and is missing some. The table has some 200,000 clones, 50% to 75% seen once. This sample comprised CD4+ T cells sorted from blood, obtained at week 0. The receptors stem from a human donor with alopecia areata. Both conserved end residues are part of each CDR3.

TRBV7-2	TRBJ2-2	CASSSRQGANTGELFF
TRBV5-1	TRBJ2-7	CASSLSPGPYEQYF
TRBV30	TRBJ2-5	CAWSAKETQYF
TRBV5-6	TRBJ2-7	CASYPGLAGRRSEEQYF
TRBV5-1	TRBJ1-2	CASSLMGIGYTF
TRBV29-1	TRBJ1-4	CSAGTSEKLFF
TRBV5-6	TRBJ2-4	CASSLGSAKNIQYF
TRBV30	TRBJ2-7	CAWTPRVVTYEQYF
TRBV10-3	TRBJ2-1	CAISTGAGNEQFF
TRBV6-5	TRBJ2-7	CASTIEQGSYEQYF
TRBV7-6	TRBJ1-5	CASSLASQRDQPQHF
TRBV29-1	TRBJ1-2	CSAALGGDGGYTF
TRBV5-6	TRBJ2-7	CASSPRGPGREQYF
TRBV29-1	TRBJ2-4	CSVEKGTGGNIQYF
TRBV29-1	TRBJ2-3	CSLEEGTDTQYF
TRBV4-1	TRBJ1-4	CASSQTGPNEKLFF
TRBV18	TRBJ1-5	CASSPAAGNQPQHF
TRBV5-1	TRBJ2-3	CASSLTSGGHTDTQYF
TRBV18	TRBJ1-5	CASSLEDLRGQPQHF
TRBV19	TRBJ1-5	CASSTQATSSNQPQHF
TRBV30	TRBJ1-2	CAWRRGINYGYTF
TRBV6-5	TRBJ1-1	CASSYEGTTSEAFF
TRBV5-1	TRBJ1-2	CASSPHNYGYTF
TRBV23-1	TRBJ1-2	CASSQAGTNYGYTF